This T cell receptor (beta chain) is from a study of T cells in Graves' hyperthyroidism and ophthalmopathy. In the case of this clonotype: The antigen is unknown.

Amplification yielded TCR beta CDR3 regions, with RNA transcripts as the source. The HTBI primer set was used in a first-round RT-PCR of the TCR CDR3. TCRdb analysed the multiplex PCR reads with MiXCR anew, one entry per CDR3 protein. The repertoire holds some 570,000 distinct CDR3 sequences, with roughly 18% as singletons. Whole-study results and caveats: Blood held most thyroid clonotypes expanded above 0.001 frequency.

CDR1 and CDR2 (germline): SGHTA, FQGNSA. The CDR3 extends over 14 amino acids. Trimming took off 0 bases at V and 5 bases at J, with 10 bases between the two ends. The sequencing input was blood. The sequence was collected from a woman aged 18-29 years with Graves' ophthalmopathy. The chain is built from TRBV7-2 and TRBJ2-5; D gene unclear. The CDR3 reads CASSLAASEETQYF. The CDR3 DNA sequence: TGTGCCAGCAGCTTAGCGGCGTCGGAGGAGACCCAGTACTTC.